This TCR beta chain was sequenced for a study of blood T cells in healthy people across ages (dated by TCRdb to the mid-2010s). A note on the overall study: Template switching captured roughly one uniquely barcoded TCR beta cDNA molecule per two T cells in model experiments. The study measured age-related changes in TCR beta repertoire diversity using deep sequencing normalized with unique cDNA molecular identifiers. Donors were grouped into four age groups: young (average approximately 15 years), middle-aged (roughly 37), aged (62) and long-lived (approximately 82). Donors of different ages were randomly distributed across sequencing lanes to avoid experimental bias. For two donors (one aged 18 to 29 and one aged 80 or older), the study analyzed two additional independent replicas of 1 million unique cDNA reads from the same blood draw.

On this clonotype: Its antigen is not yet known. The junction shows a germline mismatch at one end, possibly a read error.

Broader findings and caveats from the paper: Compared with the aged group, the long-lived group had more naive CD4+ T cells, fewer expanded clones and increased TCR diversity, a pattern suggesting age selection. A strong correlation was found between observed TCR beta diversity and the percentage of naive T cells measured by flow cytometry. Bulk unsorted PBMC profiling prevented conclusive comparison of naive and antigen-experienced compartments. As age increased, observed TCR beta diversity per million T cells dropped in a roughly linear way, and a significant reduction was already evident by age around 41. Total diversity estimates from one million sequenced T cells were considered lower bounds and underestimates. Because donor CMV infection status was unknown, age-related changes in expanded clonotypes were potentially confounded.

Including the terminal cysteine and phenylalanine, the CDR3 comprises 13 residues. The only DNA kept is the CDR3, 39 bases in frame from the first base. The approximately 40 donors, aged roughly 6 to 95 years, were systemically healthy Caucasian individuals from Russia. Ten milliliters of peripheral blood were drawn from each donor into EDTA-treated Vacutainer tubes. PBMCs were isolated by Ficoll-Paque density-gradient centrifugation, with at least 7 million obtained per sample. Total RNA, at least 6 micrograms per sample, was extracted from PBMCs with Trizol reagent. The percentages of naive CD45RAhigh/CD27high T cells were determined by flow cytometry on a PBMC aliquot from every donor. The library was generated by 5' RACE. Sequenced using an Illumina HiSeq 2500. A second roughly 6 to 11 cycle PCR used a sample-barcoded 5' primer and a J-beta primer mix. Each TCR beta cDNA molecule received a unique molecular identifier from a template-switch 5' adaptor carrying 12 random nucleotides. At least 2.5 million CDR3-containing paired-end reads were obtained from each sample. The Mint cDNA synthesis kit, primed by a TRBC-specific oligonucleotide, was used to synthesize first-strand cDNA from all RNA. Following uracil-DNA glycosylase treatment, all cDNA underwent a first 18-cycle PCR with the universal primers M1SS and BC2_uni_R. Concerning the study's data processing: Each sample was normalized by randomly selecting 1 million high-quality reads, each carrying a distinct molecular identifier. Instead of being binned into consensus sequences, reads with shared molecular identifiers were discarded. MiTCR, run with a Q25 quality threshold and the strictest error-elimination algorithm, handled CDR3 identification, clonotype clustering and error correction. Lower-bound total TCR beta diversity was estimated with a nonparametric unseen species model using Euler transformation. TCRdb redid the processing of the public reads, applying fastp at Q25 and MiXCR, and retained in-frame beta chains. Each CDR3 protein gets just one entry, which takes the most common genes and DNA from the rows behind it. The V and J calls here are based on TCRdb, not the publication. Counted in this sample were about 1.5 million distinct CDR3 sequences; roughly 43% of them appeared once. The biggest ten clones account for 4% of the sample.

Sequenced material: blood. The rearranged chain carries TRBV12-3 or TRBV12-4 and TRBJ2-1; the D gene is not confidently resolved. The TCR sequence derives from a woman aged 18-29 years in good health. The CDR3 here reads CAGSSDLASEQFF. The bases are TGTGCCGGCAGCAGTGACTTGGCCTCTGAGCAGTTCTTC.